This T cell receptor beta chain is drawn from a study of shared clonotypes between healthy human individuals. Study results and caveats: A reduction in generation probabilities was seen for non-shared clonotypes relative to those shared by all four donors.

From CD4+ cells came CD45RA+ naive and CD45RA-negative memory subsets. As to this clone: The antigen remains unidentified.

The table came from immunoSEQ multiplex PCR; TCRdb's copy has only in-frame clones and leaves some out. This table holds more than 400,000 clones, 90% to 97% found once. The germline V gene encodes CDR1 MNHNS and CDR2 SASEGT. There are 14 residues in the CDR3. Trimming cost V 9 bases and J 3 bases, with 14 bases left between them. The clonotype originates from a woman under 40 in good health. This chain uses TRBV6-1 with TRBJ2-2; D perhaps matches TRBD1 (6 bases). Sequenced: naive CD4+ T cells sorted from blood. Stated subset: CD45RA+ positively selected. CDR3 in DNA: TGTGCCAGTCAGATTACAGGGTACACCGGGGAGCTGTTTTTT. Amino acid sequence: CASQITGYTGELFF.